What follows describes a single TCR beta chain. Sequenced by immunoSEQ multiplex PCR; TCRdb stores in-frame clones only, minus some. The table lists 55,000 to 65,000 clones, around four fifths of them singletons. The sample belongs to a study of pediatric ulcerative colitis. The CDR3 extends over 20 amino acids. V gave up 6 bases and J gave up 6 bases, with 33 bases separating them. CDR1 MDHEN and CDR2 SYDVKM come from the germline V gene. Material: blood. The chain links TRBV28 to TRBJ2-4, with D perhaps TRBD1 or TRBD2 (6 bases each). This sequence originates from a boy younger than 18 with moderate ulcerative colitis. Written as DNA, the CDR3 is TGTGCCAGCAGCTCTAAGAGGGGGGACTCTCCTGATCACGCGGGAAACATTCAGTACTTC. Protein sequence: CASSSKRGDSPDHAGNIQYF.